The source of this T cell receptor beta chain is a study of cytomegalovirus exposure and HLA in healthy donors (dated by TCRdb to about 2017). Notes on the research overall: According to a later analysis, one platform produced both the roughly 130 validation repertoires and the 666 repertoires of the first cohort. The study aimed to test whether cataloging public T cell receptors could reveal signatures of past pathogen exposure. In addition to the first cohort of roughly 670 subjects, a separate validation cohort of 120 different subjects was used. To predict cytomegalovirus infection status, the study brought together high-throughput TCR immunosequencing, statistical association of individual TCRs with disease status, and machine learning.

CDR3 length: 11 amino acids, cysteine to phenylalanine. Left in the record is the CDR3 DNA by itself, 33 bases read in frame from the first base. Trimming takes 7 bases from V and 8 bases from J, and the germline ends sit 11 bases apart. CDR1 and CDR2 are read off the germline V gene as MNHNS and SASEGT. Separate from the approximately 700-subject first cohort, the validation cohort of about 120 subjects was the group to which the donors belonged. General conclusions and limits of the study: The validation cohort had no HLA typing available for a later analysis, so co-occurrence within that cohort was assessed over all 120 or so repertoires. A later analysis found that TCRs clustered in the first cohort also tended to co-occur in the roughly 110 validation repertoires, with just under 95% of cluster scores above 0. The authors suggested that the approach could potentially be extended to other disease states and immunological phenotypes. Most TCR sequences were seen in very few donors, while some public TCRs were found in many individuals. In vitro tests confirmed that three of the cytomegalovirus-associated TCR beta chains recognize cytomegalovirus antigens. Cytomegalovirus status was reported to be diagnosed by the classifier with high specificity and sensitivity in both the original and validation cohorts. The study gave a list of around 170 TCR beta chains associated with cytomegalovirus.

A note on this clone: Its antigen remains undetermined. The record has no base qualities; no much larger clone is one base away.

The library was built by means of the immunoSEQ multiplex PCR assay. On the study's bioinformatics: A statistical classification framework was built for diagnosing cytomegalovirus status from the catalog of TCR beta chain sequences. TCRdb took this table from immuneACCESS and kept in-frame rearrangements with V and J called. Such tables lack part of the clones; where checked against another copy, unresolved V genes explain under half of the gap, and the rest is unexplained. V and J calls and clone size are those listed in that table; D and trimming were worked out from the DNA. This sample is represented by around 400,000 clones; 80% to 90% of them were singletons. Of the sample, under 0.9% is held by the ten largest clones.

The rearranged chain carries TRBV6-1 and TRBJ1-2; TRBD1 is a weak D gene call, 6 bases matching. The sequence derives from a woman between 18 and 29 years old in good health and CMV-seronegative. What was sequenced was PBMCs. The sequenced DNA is TGTGCCAGCACGGGGGGGCACGGCTACACCTTC. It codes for CASTGGHGYTF.